This TCR beta chain derives from a study of blood T cell repertoires in COVID-19. Germline V lookup: CDR1 MNHEY, CDR2 SMNVEV (reference sequence). The CDR3 contains 15 residues. The ends were cut back, 6 bases at V and 4 bases at J, with 16 bases in the middle. Here immunoSEQ multiplex PCR was the method, and the copy in TCRdb shows in-frame clones only, minus some. The data hold around 240,000 clones, with approximately 82% observed a single time. The sequencing input was peripheral blood. V usage is TRBV27 and J usage is TRBJ1-5; D perhaps matches TRBD1 (5 bases). The TCR was taken from a woman in her thirties or forties who had recovered from COVID-19. The CDR3 coding sequence is TGTGCCAGCAGCCCATTGGGGGGGGAGAATCAGCCCCAGCATTTT. Translated, it gives CASSPLGGENQPQHF.